Following are 27 T cell receptor beta chains from one sample sequenced in a study of cytomegalovirus exposure and HLA in healthy donors. Clones were read by immunoSEQ multiplex PCR, and TCRdb kept only the in-frame ones, dropping some. The sample shows 150,000 to 200,000 clones, about 81% of them seen only once. The sample was PBMCs. All receptors derive from a woman aged 25 to 39 in good health and CMV-seronegative.

The chain has TRBV18 and TRBJ1-2, with D possibly being TRBD1 (5 bases). CDR1 is KGHSH, CDR2 LQKENI, per germline. The CDR3 runs 13 residues. Deletions cut 1 base from V and 3 bases from J, with 6 bases between. DNA for the CDR3: TGTGCCAGCTCACCACAGGGGTACTATGGCTACACCTTC. Translated: CASSPQGYYGYTF.

This clone has more than one count but fewer than ten. The chain couples TRBV7-6 to TRBJ2-7; the D gene is possibly TRBD1 (6 bases). The CDR3 length is 13 residues. Trimming pared 4 bases from V and 3 bases from J, leaving 10 bases between. From germline, CDR1 is SGHVS and CDR2 FNYEAQ. The CDR3 sequence is CASSSGVRYEQYF. The CDR3 DNA reads as TGTGCCAGCAGCTCAGGGGTGCGCTACGAGCAGTACTTC.

The CDR3 DNA sequence: TGTGCCAGCTCACCGTCACCGGGACAGGGGACGAACTACGAGCAGTACTTC. The encoded protein is CASSPSPGQGTNYEQYF. The chain uses TRBV18 and TRBJ2-7; 10 positions match TRBD1. The germline V gene has CDR1 KGHSH and CDR2 LQKENI. J gave up 3 bases and V 3 bases, and 11 bases lay outside the gene matches. This CDR3 comprises 17 residues.

This chain connects TRBV19 to TRBJ1-2; tentative D call: TRBD1 (5 bases). The CDR3 is made up of 15 amino acids. Germline CDR1 LNHDA, CDR2 SQIVND (reference sequence). V shed 7 bases and J shed 4 bases, with 19 bases lying between them. The CDR3 here is CASTTGMAASYGYTF. For the CDR3, the DNA is TGTGCCAGTACCACAGGCATGGCAGCGAGCTATGGCTACACCTTC.

This clone appeared a few times. The rearrangement joins TRBV6-1 to TRBJ2-7; TRBD1 matches at 8 bases. This CDR3 contains 15 residues. V lost 6 bases, J lost 6 bases, and 13 bases stayed unmatched. Germline assignment: CDR1 MNHNS and CDR2 SASEGT. The CDR3 here is CASRLSGQVVREQYF. The CDR3 DNA reads as TGTGCCAGCAGATTATCGGGACAGGTGGTTCGCGAGCAGTACTTC.

J is TRBJ1-5 and V is TRBV6-1, with D hard to call. Trimming left V 3 bases short and J 6 bases short, with 6 bases between. This CDR3 has 12 amino acids. Per the germline V gene, CDR1 is MNHNS and CDR2 is SASEGT. The CDR3, as DNA: TGTGCCAGCAGTGAGAGAGCTCAGCCCCAGCATTTT. Its protein product is CASSERAQPQHF.

The chain recombines TRBV30 with TRBJ2-4; 8 positions agree with TRBD1. The V and J ends lost 2 bases and 3 bases, in that order; junction bases with no gene match: 0. CDR1 and CDR2 (germline): GTSNPN, SVGIG (reference sequence). The CDR3 is 13 residues long. The CDR3 nucleotides are TGTGCCTGGAGTACAGGGGGCAAAAACATTCAGTACTTC. Translated, it gives CAWSTGGKNIQYF.

This clone has just one count. The V gene is TRBV18, the J gene TRBJ2-5; 10 bases are shared with TRBD2. Germline values: CDR1 KGHSH, CDR2 LQKENI. V gave up 3 bases and J gave up 1 base; unmatched junction bases: 5. This CDR3 region has 16 residues. Written as DNA, the CDR3 is TGTGCCAGCTCACCTGTAGCGGGGGGCCCCCAAGAGACCCAGTACTTC. It is translated as CASSPVAGGPQETQYF.

V gene TRBV7-2 combines with J gene TRBJ1-5; no clear D gene. This CDR3 has 13 residues. Germline loops: CDR1 SGHTA, CDR2 FQGNSA. Trimming took 5 bases from V and 2 from J, leaving 7 bases between them. The CDR3 sequence is CASSPQGNQPQHF. The CDR3 nucleotides are TGTGCCAGCAGCCCCCAGGGCAATCAGCCCCAGCATTTT.

V usage is TRBV7-8 and J usage is TRBJ1-6, with 7 bases lining up with TRBD1. CDR1 and CDR2 (germline): SGHVS, FQNEAQ. J lost 6 bases, V lost 5 bases, and 4 bases had no gene match. CDR3 length: 14 residues. The CDR3 loop reads CASSPQGRNSPLHF. CDR3 bases: TGTGCCAGCAGCCCACAGGGGCGTAATTCACCCCTCCACTTT.

This clone has a handful of counts. The chain combines TRBV30 with TRBJ1-5; possible D gene TRBD1, 5 bases. The V and J ends lost 7 bases and 7 bases respectively, with 20 bases between them. The CDR3 has 14 amino acids. Germline loops: CDR1 GTSNPN, CDR2 SVGIG (reference sequence). The CDR3 spells CASQAGTAGQPQHF. The CDR3 coding sequence is TGTGCCTCTCAAGCCGGGACGGCGGGACAGCCCCAGCATTTT.

Regarding this clone: In the same sample, other DNA sequences code for this CDR3. The chain links TRBV5-1 to TRBJ2-6; a weak D match, TRBD1 (5 bases). Germline V gene lookup returns CDR1 SGHRS and CDR2 YFSETQ. V was clipped by 2 bases and J by 2 bases, with 8 bases between them. This CDR3 is built from 15 residues. The CDR3 sequence: CASSLGRAGANVLTF. CDR3 DNA: TGCGCCAGCAGCTTAGGCAGGGCTGGGGCCAACGTCCTGACTTTC.

V usage is TRBV28 and J usage is TRBJ1-2; TRBD1 might be the D (5 bases). Germline V gives CDR1 MDHEN, CDR2 SYDVKM. The V gene lost 3 bases and the J gene lost 4 bases, with 12 bases spanning the gap. The CDR3 extends over 14 amino acids. CDR3 DNA: TGTGCCAGCAGTTTGTCAGGGAGGGCCTATGGCTACACCTTC. Its protein is CASSLSGRAYGYTF.

The chain carries TRBV7-9 and TRBJ2-7; 10 positions agree with TRBD1. Germline V CDR1 and CDR2: SEHNR, FQNEAQ (reference sequence). There are 14 residues in the CDR3. V shed 3 bases, J shed 4 bases, and the junction held 3 bases outside the gene matches. CDR3 protein: CASSLTGGGYEQYF. As DNA, the CDR3 is TGTGCCAGCAGCTTGACAGGGGGCGGGTACGAGCAGTACTTC.

This clone was recorded once. The V and J genes are TRBV25-1 and TRBJ2-7, with 8 bases identical to TRBD2. The junction had 10 bases not matched to a gene; V was cut back by 6 bases and J by 3 bases. From germline, CDR1 is MGHDK and CDR2 SYGVNS. There are 15 residues in the CDR3. This chain's CDR3 is CASSVGGVGGYEQYF. The CDR3 nucleotides are TGTGCCAGCAGCGTCGGGGGGGTGGGTGGCTACGAGCAGTACTTC.

DNA of the CDR3: TGTGCCAGCAGTGACAGGGGGCTCTCCTATGGCTACACCTTC. It yields the protein CASSDRGLSYGYTF. This sequence joins TRBV6-1 and TRBJ1-2; 8 bases are a match to TRBD1. Trimming took 3 bases from V and 4 from J; bases not matched to a gene: 4. Germline lookup yields CDR1 MNHNS and CDR2 SASEGT. The CDR3 extends over 14 amino acids.

The chain employs TRBV5-6 and TRBJ2-1; TRBD2 aligns across 9 bases. Germline CDR1 is SGHDT and CDR2 is YYEEEE. V was clipped by 1 base and J by 15 bases; unmatched bases: 14. There are 15 residues in the CDR3. The CDR3 coding sequence is TGTGCCAGCAGCTTGTCGTTCGTTAGCGGGGGAATGAGGTTCTTC. It codes for CASSLSFVSGGMRFF.

This clone has more than one count but fewer than ten. The sample carries other DNA sequences with the same CDR3. The V and J genes are TRBV9 and TRBJ2-1; 7 nucleotides align to TRBD2. The CDR3 is 12 residues long. CDR1 and CDR2 (germline): SGDLS, YYNGEE. The J segment lost 9 bases and the V segment lost 2 bases, leaving 2 bases of the junction unmatched. This CDR3 is CASSVPGGEQFF. The DNA of the CDR3 is TGTGCCAGCAGCGTGCCGGGGGGTGAGCAGTTCTTC.

V gene TRBV11-2 combines with J gene TRBJ2-1, with TRBD2 matching over 7 bases. Germline CDR1 SGHAT, CDR2 FQNNGV. The CDR3 contains 16 residues. The V and J ends lost 4 bases and 3 bases, in that order; junction bases with no gene match: 9. This chain's CDR3 is CASSSGPERDYNEQFF. As DNA, the CDR3 is TGTGCCAGCAGCTCGGGACCGGAGCGGGACTACAATGAGCAGTTCTTC.

This chain connects TRBV4-1 to TRBJ2-7; the D is unclear. Trimming pared 1 base from V and 1 base from J, leaving 8 bases between. The CDR3 loop spans 14 amino acids. Looked up from germline, CDR1 is MGHRA and CDR2 is YSYEKL. The DNA of the CDR3 is TGCGCCAGCAGCCAAGGTACTTTTTCCTACGAGCAGTACTTC. As protein: CASSQGTFSYEQYF.

The chain employs TRBV9 and TRBJ1-2; D unresolved. Trimming cost V 0 bases and J 8 bases, with 14 bases left between them. The CDR3 length is 14 residues. CDR1 and CDR2 (germline): SGDLS, YYNGEE. This CDR3 is CASSVGPVSRGYTF. The CDR3 DNA is TGTGCCAGCAGCGTAGGGCCAGTCTCGAGGGGCTACACCTTC.

V and J are TRBV5-1 and TRBJ2-7; tentative D call: TRBD1 (11 bases). Germline V gene lookup returns CDR1 SGHRS and CDR2 YFSETQ. The CDR3 runs 20 residues. Trimming took off 4 bases at V and 1 base at J, with 30 bases between the two ends. The CDR3 region is CASSRGRDRGTLAGSYEQYF. The CDR3 region has the DNA TGCGCCAGCAGCCGCGGTCGGGACAGGGGGACACTAGCGGGATCCTACGAGCAGTACTTC.

The chain employs TRBV6-1 and TRBJ1-1, with 8 nucleotides matching TRBD1. V was clipped by 4 bases and J by 5 bases; unmatched bases: 9. This CDR3 is 15 amino acids long. Germline CDR1 MNHNS, CDR2 SASEGT. CDR3 residues: CASSGVKTGDTEAFF. The CDR3 DNA is TGTGCCAGCAGTGGGGTGAAGACAGGGGATACTGAAGCTTTCTTT.

V is TRBV30 and J is TRBJ2-7, with 7 bases matching TRBD1. The CDR3 runs 15 residues. Germline CDR1 GTSNPN, CDR2 SVGIG (reference sequence). V gave up 3 bases and J gave up 0 bases; unmatched junction bases: 8. CDR3 sequence reads: CAWSPTGFSSYEQYF. The CDR3 nucleotides read TGTGCCTGGAGCCCGACAGGGTTCAGCTCCTACGAGCAGTACTTC.

The chain combines TRBV5-1 with TRBJ2-1; TRBD1 is a possible D gene (6 bases). CDR3 length equals 14 residues. V dropped 2 bases and J dropped 9 bases, with 15 bases sitting between them. Germline CDR1 reads SGHRS; CDR2 reads YFSETQ. The CDR3 nucleotides read TGCGCCAGCAGCTTCCAGGGGCCGCCTAGTGAGCAGTTCTTC. Protein product: CASSFQGPPSEQFF.

The V gene is TRBV5-1, the J gene TRBJ2-1, with a weak D call TRBD1 (6 bases). The length of the CDR3 is 13 residues. Germline V CDR1 and CDR2: SGHRS, YFSETQ. Trimming shortened V by 3 bases and J by 5 bases, and 9 bases separated the two germline ends. The CDR3 spells CASSSGTNNEQFF. In DNA form, the CDR3 reads TGCGCCAGCAGCTCCGGGACAAACAATGAGCAGTTCTTC.

The chain couples TRBV29-1 to TRBJ2-3; 10 bases fit TRBD2. J was trimmed by 4 bases and V by 3 bases; bases with no gene match: 4. Germline CDR1 and CDR2: SQVTM and ANQGSEA. There are 14 residues in the CDR3. The CDR3 DNA is TGCAGCGTTGAGCGGCTAGCGGGAGCAGATACGCAGTATTTT. Translated: CSVERLAGADTQYF.